The 20 T cell receptor beta chains reported below all come from one sample, sequenced in a study of blood T cell repertoires in COVID-19. Repertoires were generated with immunoSEQ multiplex PCR, while TCRdb's copy carries only in-frame clones and drops some. This table has around 320,000 clones, approximately 89% appearing once. The material sequenced was peripheral blood. These TCRs come from a woman in her 30s with COVID-19, enrolled during active disease.

The rearrangement links TRBV5-1 to TRBJ2-5, with 12 bases aligning to TRBD2. Trimming took 3 bases from V and 1 from J; bases not matched to a gene: 4. Germline assignment: CDR1 SGHRS and CDR2 YFSETQ. The CDR3 contains 16 residues. CDR3 in amino acids: CASSSGLAGLQETQYF. CDR3 DNA: TGCGCCAGCAGCTCCGGACTAGCGGGGCTCCAAGAGACCCAGTACTTC.

The rearrangement uses TRBV4-1 and TRBJ2-5; a possible D gene is TRBD1 (6 bases). In germline, CDR1 is MGHRA, CDR2 YSYEKL. The ends were cut back, 6 bases at V and 10 bases at J, with 24 bases in the middle. The CDR3 covers 15 residues. The DNA of the CDR3 is TGCGCCAGCAGTCCTCGACAGGCCCTCCCCCGGGACCAGTACTTC. It encodes CASSPRQALPRDQYF.

The chain combines TRBV2 with TRBJ2-5; TRBD2 matches at 14 bases. The junction had 9 bases not matched to a gene; V was cut back by 10 bases and J by 5 bases. This CDR3 spans 15 amino acids. Germline V lookup: CDR1 SNHLY, CDR2 FYNNEI. For the CDR3, the DNA is TGTGCCACCGAGACTAGCGGGGGGGCCGGGGAGACCCAGTACTTC. Its translation is CATETSGGAGETQYF.

The gene calls are TRBV7-2 and TRBJ1-1; possible D gene TRBD1, 5 bases. The CDR3 is 16 amino acids. From germline, CDR1 is SGHTA and CDR2 FQGNSA. The V and J ends lost 5 bases and 6 bases respectively, with 22 bases between them. CDR3 sequence reads: CASSDPQTGGRAEAFF. In DNA, the CDR3 is TGTGCCAGCAGCGACCCCCAGACGGGGGGAAGGGCTGAAGCTTTCTTT.

The genes are TRBV7-2 and TRBJ2-5; the D gene is possibly TRBD1 (6 bases). In germline, CDR1 is SGHTA, CDR2 FQGNSA. This CDR3 has 15 residues. Trimming removed 2 bases at V and 9 bases at J, with 19 bases between. The DNA of the CDR3 is TGTGCCAGCAGCTTATCTCCCACAGGGAGAGGGGCCCAGTACTTC. As protein: CASSLSPTGRGAQYF.

The gene calls are TRBV18 and TRBJ1-4; the D is unclear. The CDR3 runs to 17 residues. Trimming pared 2 bases from V and 7 bases from J, leaving 20 bases between. Germline V gene sequence: CDR1 KGHSH, CDR2 LQKENI. The CDR3 spells CASSPSLGGLSSEKLFF. The CDR3 DNA sequence: TGTGCCAGCTCACCATCACTTGGTGGGCTTTCCAGTGAAAAACTGTTTTTT.

V and J are TRBV18 and TRBJ1-1, with D perhaps matching TRBD1 (5 bases). The CDR3 length is 13 residues. V shed 4 bases and J shed 2 bases, with 8 bases lying between them. Germline CDR1 KGHSH, CDR2 LQKENI. The CDR3 region has the DNA TGTGCCAGCTCACTCGACAGAAACACTGAAGCTTTCTTT. It encodes CASSLDRNTEAFF.

With regard to this clone: A read error may produce the germline difference seen at one junction end. The chain couples TRBV9 to TRBJ1-3; D is perhaps TRBD1 (5 bases). The CDR3 runs 15 residues. Germline V gives CDR1 SGDLS, CDR2 YYNGEE. The DNA of the CDR3 is TGTGCCAGCAGGGTAGAGCCAGGGCCTGGAAACACCATATATTTT. It encodes CASRVEPGPGNTIYF.

This clone has more than one count but fewer than ten. This chain joins TRBV7-6 and TRBJ1-1, with a possible D match to TRBD1 (5 bases). Germline V lookup: CDR1 SGHVS, CDR2 FNYEAQ. With 6 bases removed from V and 1 base from J, the gap between germline ends came to 9 bases. This CDR3 spans 13 amino acids. CDR3 protein: CASSLQGNTEAFF. In DNA form, the CDR3 reads TGTGCCAGCAGTCTTCAGGGGAACACTGAAGCTTTCTTT.

As DNA, the CDR3 is TGTGCCAGCAGCGCGGCACAGGTTTTCACTGAAGCTTTCTTT. Its protein product is CASSAAQVFTEAFF. The V and J genes are TRBV5-6 and TRBJ1-1; a weak D match, TRBD1 (5 bases). CDR3 length: 14 amino acids. Germline V lookup: CDR1 SGHDT, CDR2 YYEEEE. V was trimmed by 4 bases and J by 4 bases, leaving 14 bases between them.

The rearrangement links TRBV19 to TRBJ2-1, with 10 bases aligning to TRBD2. V was pared by 0 bases and J by 2 bases, with 7 bases of the junction left unmatched. The germline V gene encodes CDR1 LNHDA and CDR2 SQIVND (reference sequence). The length of the CDR3 is 18 residues. The DNA for the CDR3 is TGTGCCAGTAGTATAGAGGCTAGCGGGGGTAAGACCTACAATGAGCAGTTCTTC. Protein product: CASSIEASGGKTYNEQFF. Together with reference TRBV19 and TRBJ2-1, the CDR3 gives the full variable domain: DGGITQSPKYLFRKEGQNVTLSCEQNLNHDAMYWYRQDPGQGLRLIYYSQIVNDFQKGDIAEGYSVSREKKESFPLTVTSAQKNPTAFYLCASSIEASGGKTYNEQFFGPGTRLTVL.

This chain's CDR3 is CAPPPWRGHTQYF. The CDR3 bases are TGTGCCCCTCCCCCTTGGAGGGGGCATACGCAGTATTTT. The J gene is TRBJ2-3, the V gene TRBV11-2; D perhaps matches TRBD1 (7 bases). V was cut by 11 bases and J by 7 bases, with 19 bases left in between. Germline V CDR1 and CDR2: SGHAT, FQNNGV. There are 13 residues in the CDR3.

This clone has only a few counts. The CDR3 is CASSPLTSGGAGGYEQYF. The CDR3, as DNA: TGTGCCAGCTCACCACTAACTAGCGGGGGGGCCGGCGGTTACGAGCAGTACTTC. This chain connects TRBV18 to TRBJ2-7, with 13 nucleotides matching TRBD2. V lost 1 base, J lost 4 bases, and 10 bases stayed unmatched. The length of the CDR3 is 18 residues. Germline V gene data show CDR1 as KGHSH and CDR2 as LQKENI.

The V and J genes are TRBV12-5 and TRBJ2-5; D call uncertain. The germline V and J ends were trimmed by 5 bases and 5 bases, with 9 bases remaining between them. In germline, CDR1 is LGHNT, CDR2 FRNRAP. The CDR3 spans 12 residues. The CDR3, as DNA: TGTGCTAGTGGTAGCTCCGGGGAGACCCAGTACTTC. Its translation: CASGSSGETQYF.

This clone came up a few times. This chain connects TRBV27 to TRBJ2-5, with TRBD2 as a possible D gene (6 bases). Trimming cost V 5 bases and J 1 base, with 14 bases left between them. The CDR3 is made up of 15 amino acids. Germline lookup yields CDR1 MNHEY and CDR2 SMNVEV (reference sequence). The CDR3: CASSPSFGGQETQYF. In DNA form, the CDR3 reads TGTGCCAGCAGTCCGTCCTTCGGGGGCCAAGAGACCCAGTACTTC.

The chain combines TRBV3-1 (or the pseudogene TRBV3-2) with TRBJ2-3, with D unresolved. CDR3 length: 13 residues. Between the trimmed V and J ends, which lost 8 bases and 2 bases, there was a span of 11 bases. Looked up from germline, CDR1 is LGHDT and CDR2 is YNNKEL (reference sequence). The CDR3 region has the DNA TGTGCCAGCCCCCCTCGCTACACAGATACGCAGTATTTT. It specifies CASPPRYTDTQYF.

The chain recombines TRBV19 with TRBJ2-7; D perhaps matches TRBD1 (6 bases). The CDR3 totals 15 residues. Germline V lookup: CDR1 LNHDA, CDR2 SQIVND (reference sequence). The V end lost 6 bases, the J end lost 2 bases, and 17 bases lay between the germline ends. The CDR3: CASSLNTGTTYEQYF. CDR3 bases: TGTGCCAGTAGCCTCAATACAGGGACCACCTACGAGCAGTACTTC.

The chain couples TRBV7-2 to TRBJ2-1, with D perhaps TRBD1 (6 bases). The CDR3 consists of 13 residues. V was clipped by 3 bases and J by 8 bases, with 11 bases between them. CDR1 and CDR2 from the germline V gene are SGHTA and FQGNSA. In DNA, the CDR3 is TGTGCCAGCAGCTTTGCACAGGGCTATGAGCAGTTCTTC. Translation gives CASSFAQGYEQFF.

V gene TRBV7-8 combines with J gene TRBJ1-3; D remains ambiguous. Germline lookup yields CDR1 SGHVS and CDR2 FQNEAQ. The CDR3 is 15 residues long. With 7 bases removed from V and 9 bases from J, the gap between germline ends came to 22 bases. Here the CDR3 DNA reads TGTGCCAGCACCCCAAGCGAATTGTACGTAGGCACCATATATTTT. Protein: CASTPSELYVGTIYF.

V is TRBV19 and J is TRBJ2-3; no firm D call. Trimming removed 7 bases at V and 2 bases at J, with 19 bases between. Germline CDR1 is LNHDA and CDR2 is SQIVND (reference sequence). CDR3 length equals 16 residues. The CDR3 nucleotides read TGTGCCAGTACCCCTGAGTCCGGCAGGTTCACAGATACGCAGTATTTT. Amino acids: CASTPESGRFTDTQYF.